This T cell receptor (beta chain) stems from a study of T cell changes during pregnancy in multiple sclerosis (dated by TCRdb to between 2018 and 2020). For the wider study: In women with multiple sclerosis, the researchers looked at how the T cell repertoire shifted as pregnancy progressed.

Libraries came from the immunoSEQ multiplex PCR assay. This is the immuneACCESS table as TCRdb keeps it, with only in-frame sequences that have V and J called. A part of the clones is gone; compared with another copy, unresolved V genes explain less than half, and the rest is unexplained. The sample table lists 90,000 to 95,000 clones, approximately 90% of them with a count of one. The ten largest clones take up roughly 0.91% of the sample. In the germline V gene, CDR1 corresponds to LGHNA and CDR2 to YSLEER. The CDR3 covers 18 residues, taking in both the cysteine and the phenylalanine. CDR3 DNA is the only sequence kept; it has 54 bases, read in frame from the first base. V loses 1 base of germline sequence and J loses 5 bases, and the interval between the two ends is 20 bases. This clone was counted once. Its binding antigen is unknown. Base qualities are missing; no much larger clone stands one base away.

The sample here was peripheral blood, taken before pregnancy. The TCR was taken from a female donor with multiple sclerosis, enrolled in a pregnancy study. The chain links TRBV4-3 with TRBJ1-4; the D gene is possibly TRBD1, with 6 bases matching. Here is the DNA: TGCGCCAGCAGCCAAGGACCCCCACAGGGATATCGGAATGAAAAACTGTTTTTT. This translates into CASSQGPPQGYRNEKLFF.